A single sample gave rise to the 15 T cell receptor beta chains below, sequenced in a study of radiotherapy plus CTLA-4 blockade in lung cancer. Profiled with immunoSEQ multiplex PCR; TCRdb holds only in-frame clones, not every one. The repertoire holds 70,000 to 95,000 clones, around 84% seen once, with roughly 17% in the top ten. Here the sequenced sample was peripheral blood, taken from a patient treated with radiotherapy plus ipilimumab. The receptor set was obtained from a human donor with non-small cell lung cancer that progressed on radiotherapy plus ipilimumab.

V usage is TRBV4-3 and J usage is TRBJ2-5; 11 bases fit TRBD2. The CDR3 length is 17 residues. V shed 1 base and J 5 bases; nucleotides not matched to a gene: 9. Germline-derived CDR1 and CDR2 are LGHNA and YSLEER. The CDR3 spells CASSQVDVAGGPETQYF. In DNA form, the CDR3 reads TGCGCCAGCAGCCAAGTAGATGTAGCGGGAGGGCCGGAGACCCAGTACTTC.

The chain links TRBV6-1 to TRBJ2-7; possibly TRBD1 for D (6 bases). There are 16 residues in the CDR3. Trimming took off 3 bases at V and 0 bases at J, with 15 bases between the two ends. Germline V lookup: CDR1 MNHNS, CDR2 SASEGT. The CDR3 nucleotides read TGTGCCAGCAGTGAGTGGGCAGGGGATAGCTCCTACGAGCAGTACTTC. Its protein product is CASSEWAGDSSYEQYF.

This sequence joins TRBV5-1 and TRBJ2-5; either TRBD1 or TRBD2 may supply D (6 bases each). Trimming pared 1 base from V and 4 bases from J, leaving 14 bases between. Germline V gene lookup returns CDR1 SGHRS and CDR2 YFSETQ. There are 15 residues in the CDR3. The DNA of the CDR3 is TGCGCCAGCAGCTTGTGGGGGGCCTTAGGAGAGACCCAGTACTTC. Its protein product is CASSLWGALGETQYF. The whole variable domain, remainder taken from reference TRBV5-1 and TRBJ2-5, is KAGVTQTPRYLIKTRGQQVTLSCSPISGHRSVSWYQQTPGQGLQFLFEYFSETQRNKGNFPGRFSGRQFSNSRSEMNVSTLELGDSALYLCASSLWGALGETQYFGPGTRLLVL.

J is TRBJ2-7 and V is TRBV4-1; D may be TRBD1 or TRBD2 (5 bases each). The V gene lost 4 bases and the J gene lost 1 base, with 17 bases spanning the gap. The germline CDR1 and CDR2 sequences are MGHRA and YSYEKL. This CDR3 spans 16 amino acids. CDR3 sequence (DNA): TGCGCCAGCAGCCCCAACCTGGGGGTGAGTTCCTACGAGCAGTACTTC. Protein product: CASSPNLGVSSYEQYF.

The CDR3 loop reads CASSVWEQGQNTEAFF. CDR3 in DNA: TGTGCCAGCAGCGTCTGGGAACAGGGTCAGAACACTGAAGCTTTCTTT. This chain connects TRBV9 to TRBJ1-1; weak D call: TRBD1 (6 bases). The V gene lost 2 bases and the J gene lost 1 base, with 15 bases spanning the gap. CDR3 size: 16 residues. In germline, CDR1 is SGDLS, CDR2 YYNGEE.

The chain employs TRBV19 and TRBJ2-1; 14 bases map to TRBD2. This CDR3 contains 20 residues. Trimming removed 6 bases from V and 2 bases from J; junction bases left unmatched: 15. Per germline, CDR1 LNHDA and CDR2 SQIVND (reference sequence). The CDR3 DNA follows: TGTGCCAGTAGGGACCTTAGTGGACTAGCGGGGGGCAGTACCTACAATGAGCAGTTCTTC. The encoded protein is CASRDLSGLAGGSTYNEQFF.

This sequence joins TRBV7-6 and TRBJ2-1; 8 positions match TRBD2. The germline CDR1 and CDR2 sequences are SGHVS and FNYEAQ. The V gene end was trimmed by 5 bases and the J gene end by 4 bases; junction bases not matched to a gene: 7. The CDR3 covers 15 residues. The CDR3 bases are TGTGCCAGCAGCCCCACTAGCGGCCTATACAATGAGCAGTTCTTC. It is translated as CASSPTSGLYNEQFF.

The chain carries TRBV7-2 and TRBJ2-5; 7 bases match TRBD2. The CDR3 is 16 amino acids. V gave up 3 bases and J gave up 5 bases; unmatched junction bases: 12. The germline CDR1 and CDR2 sequences are SGHTA and FQGNSA. The CDR3 DNA is TGTGCCAGCAGCTTCTTAGCGGGCCACCCGGGGGAGACCCAGTACTTC. As protein: CASSFLAGHPGETQYF. Drawing the rest from reference TRBV7-2 and TRBJ2-5, the complete variable domain is GAGVSQSPSNKVTEKGKDVELRCDPISGHTALYWYRQSLGQGLEFLIYFQGNSAPDKSGLPSDRFSAERTGGSVSTLTIQRTQQEDSAVYLCASSFLAGHPGETQYFGPGTRLLVL.

The CDR3 protein is CASSKAGSNEKGLFF. CDR3 sequence (DNA): TGTGCCAGCAGCAAAGCGGGTTCTAATGAAAAGGGACTGTTTTTT. The chain joins TRBV21-1 to TRBJ1-4. TRBV21-1 is listed as a pseudogene. This CDR3 contains 15 residues.

The chain links TRBV29-1 to TRBJ2-3; D remains ambiguous. The CDR3 sequence is 12 residues long. V dropped 2 bases and J dropped 0 bases, with 3 bases sitting between them. Germline loops: CDR1 SQVTM, CDR2 ANQGSEA. CDR3 loop: CSVEQSTDTQYF. As DNA, the CDR3 is TGCAGCGTTGAACAGAGCACAGATACGCAGTATTTT.

The chain carries TRBV9 and TRBJ2-6; D is unclear. The CDR3 is 16 residues long. The germline V gene encodes CDR1 SGDLS and CDR2 YYNGEE. V gave up 0 bases and J gave up 1 base, with 8 bases separating them. Written as DNA, the CDR3 is TGTGCCAGCAGCGTAGGGATACAGTCTGGGGCCAACGTCCTGACTTTC. Protein: CASSVGIQSGANVLTF.

This rearrangement joins TRBV7-2 to TRBJ2-7; 7 nucleotides line up with TRBD2. J gave up 9 bases and V 6 bases, and 8 bases lay outside the gene matches. Germline V gene data show CDR1 as SGHTA and CDR2 as FQGNSA. This CDR3 comprises 12 residues. The CDR3 is CASSRFGGGQYF. In DNA, the CDR3 is TGTGCCAGCAGTAGATTTGGCGGGGGGCAGTACTTC.

The V and J genes are TRBV7-7 and TRBJ2-7; 9 bases are shared with TRBD1. The CDR3 contains 16 residues. Germline CDR1 is SSHAT and CDR2 is FNYEAQ (reference sequence). Losses at the gene ends were 5 bases for V and 4 bases for J; bases not matched to a gene: 12. The CDR3 DNA follows: TGTGCCAGCAGCGTATCGCCGGGACAGGGACGATACGAGCAGTACTTC. It codes for CASSVSPGQGRYEQYF.

The chain uses TRBV6-5 and TRBJ1-3; the D gene is possibly TRBD1 (6 bases). CDR3 length: 15 amino acids. From germline, CDR1 is MNHEY and CDR2 SVGAGI. V shed 5 bases and J shed 2 bases, with 13 bases lying between them. Here the CDR3 DNA reads TGTGCCAGCAGTGCCACAGGGTCGGCTGGAAACACCATATATTTT. It translates to CASSATGSAGNTIYF.

This chain joins TRBV11-3 and TRBJ2-3; D uncertain. Germline-derived CDR1 and CDR2 are SGHNT and YENEEA. Trimming took 0 bases from V and 0 from J, leaving 4 bases between them. This CDR3 contains 14 residues. CDR3 DNA: TGTGCCAGCAGCTTAGACCGTAGCACAGATACGCAGTATTTT. Translation: CASSLDRSTDTQYF.